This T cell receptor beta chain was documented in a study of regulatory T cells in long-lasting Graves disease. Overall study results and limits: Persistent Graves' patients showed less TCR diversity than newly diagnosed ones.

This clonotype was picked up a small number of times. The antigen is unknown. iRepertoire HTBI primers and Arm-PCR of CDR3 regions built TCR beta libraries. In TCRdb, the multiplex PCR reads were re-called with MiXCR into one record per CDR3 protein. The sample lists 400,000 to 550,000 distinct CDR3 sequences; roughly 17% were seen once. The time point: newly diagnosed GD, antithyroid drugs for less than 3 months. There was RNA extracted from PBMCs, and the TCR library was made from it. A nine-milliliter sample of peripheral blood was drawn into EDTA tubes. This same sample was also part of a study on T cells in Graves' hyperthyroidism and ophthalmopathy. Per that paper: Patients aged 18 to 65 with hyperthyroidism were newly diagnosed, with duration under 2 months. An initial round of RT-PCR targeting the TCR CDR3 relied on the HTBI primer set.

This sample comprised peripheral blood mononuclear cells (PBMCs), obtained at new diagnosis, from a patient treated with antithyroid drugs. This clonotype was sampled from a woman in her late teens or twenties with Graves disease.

CDR3 region: CSVLPTDNTGELFF. The CDR3 DNA reads TGCAGCGTTTTGCCTACAGATAACACCGGGGAGCTGTTTTTT. This rearrangement joins TRBV29-1 to TRBJ2-2; D unresolved. V was clipped by 5 bases and J by 2 bases, with 12 bases between them. The CDR3 consists of 14 residues. The V gene's germline CDR1 is SQVTM and CDR2 ANQGSEA.